The present T cell receptor beta chain was sequenced within a study of blood T cell repertoires in COVID-19. The overall study: The origin of the acute and convalescent COVID-19 samples was the United States, Italy and Spain. PBMCs, B-cell-depleted T cells, or T cells were the source of the cDNA or gDNA that made up the material.

Per the germline V gene, CDR1 is SEHNR and CDR2 is FQNEAQ (reference sequence). With V trimmed by 1 base and J by 4 bases, 5 bases remained unmatched. CDR3 size: 15 residues. Authors' processing steps: Counts of nucleated cells, estimated from reference gene primer amplification, were obtained. TCRdb's copy holds only in-frame clones and misses some; the assay was immunoSEQ multiplex PCR. V and J calls and clone size are those listed in that table; D and trimming were worked out from the DNA. The data show about 100,000 clones, more than 85% seen once. The sample comprised peripheral blood. The chain combines TRBV7-9 with TRBJ1-2; TRBD1 aligns across 8 bases. The clonotype was recovered from a middle-aged man with active or convalescent COVID-19. The CDR3: CASSLGPTGGYGYTF. CDR3 DNA sequence: TGTGCCAGCAGCTTAGGTCCCACAGGGGGCTATGGCTACACCTTC.